The 17 T cell receptor beta chains given below trace back to one sample, sequenced in a study of human T cells and chemical hapten exposure. TCRdb processed the RACE reads anew with MiXCR; each CDR3 protein has one entry. The sample holds under 200,000 distinct CDR3 sequences, about 14% seen once. Time point indicated: patch test 1, 2 weeks after DPC sensitization. The treatment denotes: therapeutic diphenylcyclopropenone sensitization with weekly scalp DPC. This specimen consisted of whole blood, obtained in connection with sensitization to the hapten diphenylcyclopropenone (DPC). The receptors come from a woman in her twenties or thirties with alopecia areata. Some clones in this sample may be carry-over from other donors' samples.

In its sample, this clonotype was seen many times. The chain uses TRBV19 and TRBJ2-3; 7 bases fit TRBD2. Germline V CDR1 and CDR2: LNHDA, SQIVND (reference sequence). The CDR3 extends over 16 amino acids. Trimming removed 3 bases from V and 1 base from J; junction bases left unmatched: 7. The DNA for the CDR3 is TGTGCCAGTAGTATGTATGCGGGGGAACGCACAGATACGCAGTATTTT. It specifies CASSMYAGERTDTQYF.

This clonotype has a count of ten or more. The rearrangement links TRBV6-6 to TRBJ1-2; a possible D gene is TRBD1 (5 bases). Trimming removed 3 bases from V and 8 bases from J, with 19 bases in between. The CDR3 runs 15 residues. Per germline, CDR1 MNHNY and CDR2 SVGAGI (reference sequence). CDR3 protein: CASSYKRQPRRGYTF. CDR3 in DNA: TGTGCCAGCAGTTATAAGAGACAGCCCCGACGGGGCTACACCTTC.

DNA for the CDR3: TGTGCCATCAGCCGGCCAGAAAAGACAGGGGGCGGCTACACCTTC. Translating it yields CAISRPEKTGGGYTF. The genes are TRBV10-3 and TRBJ1-2, with TRBD1 matching 10 bases. CDR1 ENHRY and CDR2 SYGVKD come from the germline V gene. The CDR3 has 15 amino acids. V lost 6 bases to trimming and J lost 8 bases; unmatched junction nucleotides: 12.

This clonotype was seen a handful of times. This rearrangement joins TRBV6-1 to TRBJ2-1, with D tentatively TRBD1 (6 bases). Germline assignment: CDR1 MNHNS and CDR2 SASEGT. There are 13 residues in the CDR3. Deletions cut 6 bases from V and 6 bases from J, with 12 bases between. The CDR3 DNA sequence: TGTGCCAGCAGATACGGACAGATCAATGAGCAGTTCTTC. It encodes CASRYGQINEQFF.

This clonotype was recorded a few times. The rearrangement links TRBV18 to TRBJ1-5; 9 nucleotides match TRBD1. CDR3 length: 16 residues. In germline, CDR1 is KGHSH, CDR2 LQKENI. Losses at the gene ends were 3 bases for V and 11 bases for J; bases not matched to a gene: 14. The CDR3 spells CASSPQGTGSGRTQHF. In DNA form, the CDR3 reads TGTGCCAGCTCACCGCAAGGGACAGGGAGCGGCCGGACCCAGCATTTT.

This clonotype was recorded a few times. This chain joins TRBV6-1 and TRBJ2-5, with 7 bases matching TRBD1. V was clipped by 6 bases and J by 5 bases; unmatched bases: 6. The length of the CDR3 is 13 residues. From germline, CDR1 is MNHNS and CDR2 SASEGT. In nucleotides, the CDR3 is TGTGCCAGCAGCGTAACAGGGGCGGAGACCCAGTACTTC. Amino acids: CASSVTGAETQYF.

The sample holds many counts of this clonotype. The gene calls are TRBV10-3 and TRBJ2-3; D is uncertain. The ends were cut back, 9 bases at V and 2 bases at J, with 12 bases in the middle. CDR3 length equals 13 residues. CDR1 ENHRY and CDR2 SYGVKD come from the germline V gene. CDR3 loop: CAMASGSTDTQYF. In DNA, the CDR3 is TGTGCCATGGCCTCCGGCTCCACAGATACGCAGTATTTT.

The rearrangement uses TRBV29-1 and TRBJ2-7, with 7 bases identical to TRBD1. CDR3 size: 13 residues. V was clipped by 7 bases and J by 4 bases; unmatched bases: 10. Looked up from germline, CDR1 is SQVTM and CDR2 is ANQGSEA. CDR3: CSAAEDRSYEQYF. DNA for the CDR3: TGCAGCGCCGCCGAGGACAGGTCGTACGAGCAGTACTTC.

The V and J genes are TRBV9 and TRBJ2-7, with 7 bases fitting TRBD1. CDR3 length: 14 amino acids. V was pared by 4 bases and J by 2 bases, with 6 bases of the junction left unmatched. CDR1 and CDR2 (germline): SGDLS, YYNGEE. This CDR3 is CASSPRDRAYEQYF. CDR3 coding DNA: TGTGCCAGCAGCCCGAGGGACAGAGCCTACGAGCAGTACTTC.

This clonotype was seen many times. V and J are TRBV29-1 and TRBJ1-6; D uncertain. The CDR3 is 13 amino acids. CDR1 and CDR2 (germline): SQVTM, ANQGSEA. The V end lost 6 bases, the J end lost 6 bases, and 12 bases lay between the germline ends. The CDR3 sequence is CSVRENSNSPLHF. The CDR3 DNA reads as TGCAGCGTCCGGGAGAATTCTAATTCACCCCTCCACTTT.

This clonotype was seen a few times. The chain links TRBV27 to TRBJ1-2, with 8 bases lining up with TRBD1. This CDR3 is 14 amino acids long. The germline gives CDR1 MNHEY, CDR2 SMNVEV (reference sequence). With 6 bases clipped from V and 1 base from J, the junction kept 4 bases outside the gene matches. The CDR3 coding sequence is TGTGCCAGCAGCCTACAGGGGGGTAACTATGGCTACACCTTC. It is translated as CASSLQGGNYGYTF.

The chain employs TRBV20-1 and TRBJ1-2; 8 nucleotides line up with TRBD1. The CDR3 is made up of 16 amino acids. With V trimmed by 3 bases and J by 4 bases, 13 bases remained unmatched. CDR1 and CDR2 (germline): DFQATT, SNEGSKA (reference sequence). The CDR3 is CSASPRSVTGAYGYTF. The CDR3 DNA reads TGCAGTGCTAGCCCCAGGAGCGTGACAGGGGCCTATGGCTACACCTTC.

The rearrangement joins TRBV7-2 to TRBJ2-1; weak D call: TRBD1 (6 bases). Deletions cut 5 bases from V and 3 bases from J, with 14 bases between. The CDR3 runs 15 residues. Germline assignment: CDR1 SGHTA and CDR2 FQGNSA. Written as DNA, the CDR3 is TGTGCCAGCAGCCAGGGGTCTACTTTCTACAATGAGCAGTTCTTC. It codes for CASSQGSTFYNEQFF.

The rearrangement links TRBV18 to TRBJ2-7, with no clear D. The CDR3 loop spans 14 amino acids. The V and J ends lost 2 bases and 5 bases respectively, with 13 bases between them. Germline values: CDR1 KGHSH, CDR2 LQKENI. CDR3 bases: TGTGCCAGCTCACCATTAGGAGTTCTCGACGAGCAGTACTTC. This sequence encodes CASSPLGVLDEQYF.

The genes are TRBV4-1 and TRBJ1-4; 7 nucleotides agree with TRBD1. Trimming at V came to 4 bases and at J to 8 bases, leaving 7 bases not matched to a gene. The CDR3 spans 14 residues. CDR1 is MGHRA and CDR2 is YSYEKL in the germline V gene. Here the CDR3 DNA reads TGCGCCAGCAGCCTCCAGACAGGGAGAGAAAAACTGTTTTTT. It specifies CASSLQTGREKLFF.

This clonotype occurred many times. The chain uses TRBV11-2 and TRBJ1-1, with 7 bases matching TRBD1. J lost 4 bases, V lost 2 bases, and 4 bases had no gene match. Germline loops: CDR1 SGHAT, CDR2 FQNNGV. There are 14 residues in the CDR3. The CDR3 loop is CASSLLQGTTEAFF. In DNA, the CDR3 is TGTGCCAGCAGCTTATTACAGGGGACCACTGAAGCTTTCTTT.

This clonotype was detected a few times. V and J are TRBV6-2 or TRBV6-3 and TRBJ2-2, with 7 bases fitting TRBD2. The length of the CDR3 is 12 residues. V gave up 7 bases and J gave up 7 bases; unmatched junction bases: 3. CDR1 and CDR2 from the germline V gene are MNHEY and SVGEGT. CDR3 bases: TGTGCCAGCACGGGGGGAAGCGGGGAGCTGTTTTTT. It codes for CASTGGSGELFF.